The T cell receptor (beta chain) under discussion was sequenced for a study of T cell repertoires in cytomegalovirus infection (dated by TCRdb to about 2019). At the level of the whole study: The peptide stimulations were aimed at well-studied HLA-B-restricted epitopes as well as recently identified HLA-C-restricted CMV epitopes, whose presentation resists viral immunomodulation. Donor HLA type was relevant to the analysis, because carriage of CMV infection together with the matching HLA type was indicated by public TCR beta signatures. What the research found in general, with its limitations: Cumulative frequency of public TCR beta family members discriminated carriers of CMV infection plus the relevant HLA type in this cohort and an independent approximately 340-donor cohort. The ex vivo response was dominated by HLA-C-restricted CMV-specific TCR beta clonotypes, and the single most frequent clonotype in two of eight donors was supplied by these HLA-C-restricted clonotypes.

This clonotype came up a few times. Its antigen has not been determined. Per-base qualities were not stored, and no clone one base away is much larger. Trimming takes 4 bases from V and 0 bases from J, and the germline ends sit 10 bases apart. From its cysteine to its phenylalanine, the CDR3 spans 15 amino acids. The entry retains the CDR3 DNA only, 45 bases that are in frame from base 1. CDR1 and CDR2, looked up from the germline V gene, are MRHNA and SNTAGT. Sequenced using an Illumina HiSeq 1500. Through fastp at Q25 and MiXCR, TCRdb rebuilt clones from the public reads, retaining in-frame beta chains. Each record represents a unique CDR3 protein, reported with the most common genes and DNA among its rows. In this sample the table shows around 800,000 distinct CDR3 sequences, roughly 33% of which occur a single time. 9.5% to 15% of the sample is in the top ten clones. The sample's treatment or condition label, in plain terms: in vitro stimulation with specific CMV peptide epitopes to enrich CMV-specific T cells.

The chain employs TRBV6-4 and TRBJ2-1; no D gene can be assigned with confidence. This sequence was found in a human donor in good health (CMV status not recorded). Some clones in this sample may be carry-over from other donors' samples. Here the sequenced sample was cultured CD8+ T cells from PBMCs, taken from culture after CMV antigen stimulation. The CDR3 protein: CASSAIKSSYNEQFF. The sequenced DNA: TGTGCCAGCAGTGCGATAAAAAGCTCCTACAATGAGCAGTTCTTC.